Listed here is a single T cell receptor beta chain. Its target is not known. Germline lookup yields CDR1 LNHDA and CDR2 SQIVND (reference sequence). Trimming stripped 3 bases from V and 8 bases from J, with 13 bases between. This CDR3 has 14 amino acids. Only in-frame clones appear in the TCRdb table, and some are missing; sequencing was by immunoSEQ multiplex PCR. The data contain approximately 150,000 clones, about 90% of them seen just once; the ten biggest clones take up roughly 4.3%. These data come from a study of T cell responses to AZD1222 COVID-19 vaccine. General study results and limits: A reported finding is that nearly half of spike-specific TCRs target unmutated variant regions.

The specimen comprised peripheral blood, sampled on day 0 of MenACWY control vaccination. The source of this sequence is an adult in good health. This sequence joins TRBV19 and TRBJ1-4; a possible D gene is TRBD1 (6 bases). The CDR3 protein is CASSIYRDNEKLFF. DNA of the CDR3: TGTGCCAGTAGTATCTACAGGGACAACGAAAAACTGTTTTTT.